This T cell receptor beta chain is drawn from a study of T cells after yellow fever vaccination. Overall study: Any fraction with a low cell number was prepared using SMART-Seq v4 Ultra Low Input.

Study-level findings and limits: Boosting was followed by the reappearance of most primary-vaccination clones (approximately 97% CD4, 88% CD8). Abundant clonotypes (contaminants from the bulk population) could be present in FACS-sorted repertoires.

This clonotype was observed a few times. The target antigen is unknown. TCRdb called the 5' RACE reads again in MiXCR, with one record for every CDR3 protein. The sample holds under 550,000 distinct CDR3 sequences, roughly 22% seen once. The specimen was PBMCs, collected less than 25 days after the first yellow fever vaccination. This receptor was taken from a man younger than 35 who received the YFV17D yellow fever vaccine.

CDR3 sequence reads: CASSNGQAYNQPQHF. CDR3 nucleotide sequence: TGCGCCAGCAGCAATGGACAGGCGTACAATCAGCCCCAGCATTTT. The V call is TRBV4-1, the J call TRBJ1-5, with TRBD1 identical over 7 bases. Trimming cost V 5 bases and J 3 bases; bases outside gene matches: 7. The CDR3 length is 15 residues. Germline CDR1 is MGHRA and CDR2 is YSYEKL.